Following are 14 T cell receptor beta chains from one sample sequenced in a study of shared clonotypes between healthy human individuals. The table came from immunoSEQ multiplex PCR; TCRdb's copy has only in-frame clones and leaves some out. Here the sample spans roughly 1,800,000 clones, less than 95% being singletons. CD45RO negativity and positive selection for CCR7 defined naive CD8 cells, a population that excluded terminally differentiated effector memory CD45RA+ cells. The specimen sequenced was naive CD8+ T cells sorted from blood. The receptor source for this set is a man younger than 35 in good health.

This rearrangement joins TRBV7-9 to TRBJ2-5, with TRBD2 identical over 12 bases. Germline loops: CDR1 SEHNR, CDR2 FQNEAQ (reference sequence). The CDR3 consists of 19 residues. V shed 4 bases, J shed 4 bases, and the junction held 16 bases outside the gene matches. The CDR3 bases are TGTGCCAGCAGCTCAAACATTGCTAGCGGGAGGGCCTGGTTAGAGACCCAGTACTTC. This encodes CASSSNIASGRAWLETQYF.

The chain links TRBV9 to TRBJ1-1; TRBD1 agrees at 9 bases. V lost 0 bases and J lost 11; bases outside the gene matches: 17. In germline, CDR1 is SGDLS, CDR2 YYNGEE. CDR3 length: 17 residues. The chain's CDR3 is CASSVDPTSGQGISAFF. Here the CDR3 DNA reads TGTGCCAGCAGCGTAGACCCTACCTCGGGACAGGGTATTAGTGCTTTCTTT.

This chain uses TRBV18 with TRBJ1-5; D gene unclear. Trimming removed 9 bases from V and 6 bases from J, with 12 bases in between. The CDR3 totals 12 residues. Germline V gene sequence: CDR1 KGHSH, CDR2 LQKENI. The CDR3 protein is CARGVFRQPQHF. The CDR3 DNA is TGTGCCAGGGGAGTGTTCCGTCAGCCCCAGCATTTT.

The DNA for the CDR3 is TGTGCCAGCAGCGTGGGGGCGTCGAGGGATGGTGAGCAGTTCTTC. This translates into CASSVGASRDGEQFF. V gene TRBV9 combines with J gene TRBJ2-1; a weak D match, TRBD1 (6 bases). Looked up from germline, CDR1 is SGDLS and CDR2 is YYNGEE. This CDR3 comprises 15 residues. The ends were cut back, 2 bases at V and 9 bases at J, with 18 bases in the middle.

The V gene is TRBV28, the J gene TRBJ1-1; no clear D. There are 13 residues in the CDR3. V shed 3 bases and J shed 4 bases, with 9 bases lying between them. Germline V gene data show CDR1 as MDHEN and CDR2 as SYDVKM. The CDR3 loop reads CASSFRLSTEAFF. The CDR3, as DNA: TGTGCCAGCAGTTTCAGGCTGAGCACTGAAGCTTTCTTT. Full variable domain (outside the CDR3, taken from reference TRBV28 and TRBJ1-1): DVKVTQSSRYLVKRTGEKVFLECVQDMDHENMFWYRQDPGLGLRLIYFSYDVKMKEKGDIPEGYSVSREKKERFSLILESASTNQTSMYLCASSFRLSTEAFFGQGTRLTVV.

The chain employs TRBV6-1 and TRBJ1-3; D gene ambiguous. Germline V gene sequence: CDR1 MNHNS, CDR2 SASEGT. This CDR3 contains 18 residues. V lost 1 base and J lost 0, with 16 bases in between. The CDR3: CASSEETWADRSGNTIYF. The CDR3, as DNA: TGTGCCAGCAGTGAAGAAACGTGGGCAGACCGCTCTGGAAACACCATATATTTT.

In nucleotides, the CDR3 is TGTGCCAGCAGCCACCGGACACCTCTTGAAGCTTTCTTT. It codes for CASSHRTPLEAFF. The chain combines TRBV5-6 with TRBJ1-1; D might be TRBD1 (5 bases). The germline V and J ends were trimmed by 4 bases and 7 bases, with 14 bases remaining between them. This CDR3 has 13 residues. Germline CDR1 and CDR2: SGHDT and YYEEEE.

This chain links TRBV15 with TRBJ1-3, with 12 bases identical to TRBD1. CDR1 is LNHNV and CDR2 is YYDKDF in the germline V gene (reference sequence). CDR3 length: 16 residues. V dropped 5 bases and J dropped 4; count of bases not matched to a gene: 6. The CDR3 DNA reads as TGTGCCACCAGCGGGGACAGGGGGCTAACCGGAAACACCATATATTTT. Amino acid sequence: CATSGDRGLTGNTIYF.

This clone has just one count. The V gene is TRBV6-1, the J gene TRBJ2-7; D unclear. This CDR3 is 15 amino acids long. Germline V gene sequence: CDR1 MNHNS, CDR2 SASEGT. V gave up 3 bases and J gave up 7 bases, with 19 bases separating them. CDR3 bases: TGTGCCAGCAGTGACGGGTACTCCCTTATGGGAGAGCAGTACTTC. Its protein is CASSDGYSLMGEQYF.

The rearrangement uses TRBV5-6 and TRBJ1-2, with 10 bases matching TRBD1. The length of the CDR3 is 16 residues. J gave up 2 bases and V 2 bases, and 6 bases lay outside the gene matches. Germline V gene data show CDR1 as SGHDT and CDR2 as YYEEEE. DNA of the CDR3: TGTGCCAGCAGCTTAATGACAGGGGGCCCCAACTATGGCTACACCTTC. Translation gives CASSLMTGGPNYGYTF.

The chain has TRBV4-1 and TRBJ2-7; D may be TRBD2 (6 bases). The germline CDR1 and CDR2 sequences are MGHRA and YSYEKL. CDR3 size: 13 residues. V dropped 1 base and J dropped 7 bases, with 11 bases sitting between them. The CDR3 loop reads CASSQGPGGEQYF. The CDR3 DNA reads TGCGCCAGCAGCCAAGGCCCAGGAGGGGAGCAGTACTTC.

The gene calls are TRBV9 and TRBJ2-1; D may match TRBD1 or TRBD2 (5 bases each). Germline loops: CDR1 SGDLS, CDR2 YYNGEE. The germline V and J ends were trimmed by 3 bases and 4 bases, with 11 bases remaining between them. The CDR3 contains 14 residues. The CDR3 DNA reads TGTGCCAGCAGCGCCTACTGGGGGTACAATGAGCAGTTCTTC. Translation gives CASSAYWGYNEQFF.

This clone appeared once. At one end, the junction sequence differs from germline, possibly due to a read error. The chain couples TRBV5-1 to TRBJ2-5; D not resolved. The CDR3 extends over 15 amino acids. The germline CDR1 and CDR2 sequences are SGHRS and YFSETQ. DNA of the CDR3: TGCGCCGGCAGCTTCCCGATCGAGGCCCAAGAGACCCAGTACTTC. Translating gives CAGSFPIEAQETQYF.

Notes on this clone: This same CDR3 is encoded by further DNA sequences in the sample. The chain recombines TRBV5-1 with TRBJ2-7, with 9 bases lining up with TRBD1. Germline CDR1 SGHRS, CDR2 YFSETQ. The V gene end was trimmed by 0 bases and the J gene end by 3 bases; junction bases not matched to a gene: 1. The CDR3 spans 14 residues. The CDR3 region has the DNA TGCGCCAGCAGCTTGGGGGGACAGGGCTACGAGCAGTACTTC. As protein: CASSLGGQGYEQYF.